This T cell receptor beta chain was identified during a study of T cells in Graves' hyperthyroidism and ophthalmopathy. Amplification yielded TCR beta CDR3 regions, with RNA transcripts as the source. A set of HTBI primers served as the primers for a first-round RT-PCR of the TCR CDR3. One entry per CDR3 protein results from TCRdb running MiXCR on the multiplex PCR reads. This table holds under 750,000 distinct CDR3 sequences, approximately 19% found once. About this clonotype: A much more abundant neighbour one base away suggests this may be a read error.

The ends lost 3 bases at V and 0 bases at J; junction bases unmatched: 3. This CDR3 has 16 amino acids. Per the germline V gene, CDR1 is KGHSH and CDR2 is LQKENI. The sample consisted of blood. The receptor's source is a woman in her forties or fifties with Graves' hyperthyroidism that later progressed to Graves' ophthalmopathy. The gene calls are TRBV18 and TRBJ1-5; 9 nucleotides agree with TRBD1. CDR3 loop: CASSPGQGDSNQPQHF. The CDR3 coding sequence is TGTGCCAGCTCACCGGGACAGGGCGATAGCAATCAGCCCCAGCATTTT.